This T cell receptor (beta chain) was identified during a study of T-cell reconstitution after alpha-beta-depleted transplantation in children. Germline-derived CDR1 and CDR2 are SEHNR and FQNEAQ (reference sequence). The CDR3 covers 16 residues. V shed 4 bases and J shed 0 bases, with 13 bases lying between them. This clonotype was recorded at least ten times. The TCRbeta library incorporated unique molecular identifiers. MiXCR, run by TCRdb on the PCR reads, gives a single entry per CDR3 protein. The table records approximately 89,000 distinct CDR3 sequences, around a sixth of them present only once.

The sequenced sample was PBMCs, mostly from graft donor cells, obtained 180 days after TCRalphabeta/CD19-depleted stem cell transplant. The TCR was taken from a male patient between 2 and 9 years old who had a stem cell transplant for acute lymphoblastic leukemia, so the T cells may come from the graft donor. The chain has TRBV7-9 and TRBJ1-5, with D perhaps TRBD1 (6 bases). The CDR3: CASSSDRFTSNQPQHF. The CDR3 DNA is TGTGCCAGCAGCTCAGACAGGTTCACTAGCAATCAGCCCCAGCATTTT. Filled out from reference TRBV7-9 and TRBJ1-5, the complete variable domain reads DTGVSQNPRHKITKRGQNVTFRCDPISEHNRLYWYRQTLGQGPEFLTYFQNEAQLEKSRLLSDRFSAERPKGSFSTLEIQRTEQGDSAMYLCASSSDRFTSNQPQHFGDGTRLSIL.